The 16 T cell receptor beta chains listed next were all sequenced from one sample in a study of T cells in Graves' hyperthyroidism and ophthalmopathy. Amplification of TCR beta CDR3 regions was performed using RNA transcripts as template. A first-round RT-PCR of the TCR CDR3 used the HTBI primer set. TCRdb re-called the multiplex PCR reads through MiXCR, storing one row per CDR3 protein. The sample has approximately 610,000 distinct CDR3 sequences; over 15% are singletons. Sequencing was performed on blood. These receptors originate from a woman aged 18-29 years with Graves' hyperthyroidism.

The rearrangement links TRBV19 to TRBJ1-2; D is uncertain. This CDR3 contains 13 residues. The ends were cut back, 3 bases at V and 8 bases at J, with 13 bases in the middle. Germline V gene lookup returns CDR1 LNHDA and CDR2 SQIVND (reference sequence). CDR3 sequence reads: CASSIAGRPGYTF. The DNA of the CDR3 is TGTGCCAGTAGTATCGCCGGACGGCCGGGCTACACCTTC.

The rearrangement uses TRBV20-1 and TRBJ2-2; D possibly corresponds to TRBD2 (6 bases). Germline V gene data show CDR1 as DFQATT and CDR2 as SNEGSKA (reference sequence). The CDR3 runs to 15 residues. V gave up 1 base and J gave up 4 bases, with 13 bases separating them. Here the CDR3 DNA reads TGCAGTGCTAGAGCTTCGGAGCGGGCCACCGGGGAGCTGTTTTTT. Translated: CSARASERATGELFF.

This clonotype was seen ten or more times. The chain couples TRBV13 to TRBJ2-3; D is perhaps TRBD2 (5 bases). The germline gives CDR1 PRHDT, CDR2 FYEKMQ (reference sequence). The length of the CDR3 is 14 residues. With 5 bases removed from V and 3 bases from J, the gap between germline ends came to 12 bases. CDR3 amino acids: CASSVAWETDTQYF. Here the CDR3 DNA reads TGTGCCAGCAGCGTCGCGTGGGAGACAGATACGCAGTATTTT.

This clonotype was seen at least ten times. The CDR3 region has the DNA TGTGCCACAAGAACAGGGAAGGAATCGTTTAATAGCAATCAGCCCCAGCATTTT. Translating gives CATRTGKESFNSNQPQHF. The chain joins TRBV7-8 to TRBJ1-5; the D gene is possibly TRBD1 (6 bases). Germline V CDR1 and CDR2: SGHVS, FQNEAQ. This CDR3 comprises 18 residues. V was cut by 10 bases and J by 0 bases, with 25 bases left in between.

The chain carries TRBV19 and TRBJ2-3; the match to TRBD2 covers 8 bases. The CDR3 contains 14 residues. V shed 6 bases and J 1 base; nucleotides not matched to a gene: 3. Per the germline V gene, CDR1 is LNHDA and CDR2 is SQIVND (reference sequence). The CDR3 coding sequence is TGTGCCAGTAGAGTGACTAGCGGCACAGATACGCAGTATTTT. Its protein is CASRVTSGTDTQYF.

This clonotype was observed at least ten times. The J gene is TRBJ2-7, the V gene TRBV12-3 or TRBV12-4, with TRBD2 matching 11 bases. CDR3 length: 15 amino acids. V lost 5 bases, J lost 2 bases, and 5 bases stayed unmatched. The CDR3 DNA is TGTGCCAGCAGTCAAACTAGCGGGAGAGCCTACGAGCAGTACTTC. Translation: CASSQTSGRAYEQYF.

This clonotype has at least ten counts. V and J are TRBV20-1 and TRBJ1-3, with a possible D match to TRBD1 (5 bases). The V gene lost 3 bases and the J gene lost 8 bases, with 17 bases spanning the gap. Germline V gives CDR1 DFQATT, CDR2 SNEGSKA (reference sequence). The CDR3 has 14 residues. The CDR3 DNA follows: TGCAGTGCTAGCCCCGGACCGGGGCGGGACACCATATATTTT. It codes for CSASPGPGRDTIYF.

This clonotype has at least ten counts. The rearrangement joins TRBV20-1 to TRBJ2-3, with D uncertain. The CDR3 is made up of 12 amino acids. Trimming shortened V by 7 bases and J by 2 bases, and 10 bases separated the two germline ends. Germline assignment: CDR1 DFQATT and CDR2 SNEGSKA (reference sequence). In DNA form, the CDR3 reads TGCAGTGGGCGCGGAAACACAGATACGCAGTATTTT. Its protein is CSGRGNTDTQYF.

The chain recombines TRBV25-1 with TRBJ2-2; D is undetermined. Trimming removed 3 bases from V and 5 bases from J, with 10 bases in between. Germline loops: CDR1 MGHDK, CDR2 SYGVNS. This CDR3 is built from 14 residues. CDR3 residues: CASSDNQVTGELFF. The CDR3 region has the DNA TGTGCCAGCAGTGACAATCAGGTGACCGGGGAGCTGTTTTTT. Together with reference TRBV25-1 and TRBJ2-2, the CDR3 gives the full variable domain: EADIYQTPRYLVIGTGKKITLECSQTMGHDKMYWYQQDPGMELHLIHYSYGVNSTEKGDLSSESTVSRIRTEHFPLTLESARPSHTSQYLCASSDNQVTGELFFGEGSRLTVL.

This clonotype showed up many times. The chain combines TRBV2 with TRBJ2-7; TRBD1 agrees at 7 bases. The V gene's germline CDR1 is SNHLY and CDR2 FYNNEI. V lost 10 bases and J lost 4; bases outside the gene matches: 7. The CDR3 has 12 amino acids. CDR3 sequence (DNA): TGTGCCATATCGACAGGGTCTTACGAGCAGTACTTC. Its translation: CAISTGSYEQYF. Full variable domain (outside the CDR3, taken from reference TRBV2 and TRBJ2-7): EPEVTQTPSHQVTQMGQEVILRCVPISNHLYFYWYRQILGQKVEFLVSFYNNEISEKSEIFDDQFSVERPDGSNFTLKIRSTKLEDSAMYFCAISTGSYEQYFGPGTRLTVT.

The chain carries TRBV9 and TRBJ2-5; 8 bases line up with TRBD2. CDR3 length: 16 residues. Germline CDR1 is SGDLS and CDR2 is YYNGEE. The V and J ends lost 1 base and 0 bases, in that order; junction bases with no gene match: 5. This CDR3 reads CASSVKGGGYQETQYF. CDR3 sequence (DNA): TGTGCCAGCAGCGTAAAGGGCGGGGGGTACCAAGAGACCCAGTACTTC.

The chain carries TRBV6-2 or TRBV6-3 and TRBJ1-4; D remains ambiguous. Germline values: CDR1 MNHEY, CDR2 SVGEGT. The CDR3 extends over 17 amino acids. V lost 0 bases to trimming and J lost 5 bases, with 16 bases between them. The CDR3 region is CASSYSISEQLNEKLFF. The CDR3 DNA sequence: TGTGCCAGCAGTTACTCGATTTCGGAACAGCTGAATGAAAAACTGTTTTTT.

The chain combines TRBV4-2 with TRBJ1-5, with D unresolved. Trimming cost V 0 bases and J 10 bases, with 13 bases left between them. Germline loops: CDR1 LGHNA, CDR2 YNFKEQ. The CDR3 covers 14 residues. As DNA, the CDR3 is TGTGCCAGCAGCCAAGATATGATCGGTTTTCCCCAGCATTTT. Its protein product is CASSQDMIGFPQHF.

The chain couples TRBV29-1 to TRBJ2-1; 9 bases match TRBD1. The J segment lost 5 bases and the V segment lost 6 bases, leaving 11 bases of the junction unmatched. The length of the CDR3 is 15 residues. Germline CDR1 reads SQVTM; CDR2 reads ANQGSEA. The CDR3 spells CSVDRGSGANNEQFF. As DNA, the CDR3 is TGCAGCGTGGACAGGGGCTCAGGGGCTAACAATGAGCAGTTCTTC.

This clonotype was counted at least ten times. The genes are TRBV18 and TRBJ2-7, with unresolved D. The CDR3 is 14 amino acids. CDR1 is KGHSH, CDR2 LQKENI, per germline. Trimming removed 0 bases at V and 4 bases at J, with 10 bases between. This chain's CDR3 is CASSPPSSRYEQYF. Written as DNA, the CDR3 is TGTGCCAGCTCACCACCTTCCTCACGATACGAGCAGTACTTC. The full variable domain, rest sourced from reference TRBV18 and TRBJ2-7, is NAGVMQNPRHLVRRRGQEARLRCSPMKGHSHVYWYRQLPEEGLKFMVYLQKENIIDESGMPKERFSAEFPKEGPSILRIQQVVRGDSAAYFCASSPPSSRYEQYFGPGTRLTVT.

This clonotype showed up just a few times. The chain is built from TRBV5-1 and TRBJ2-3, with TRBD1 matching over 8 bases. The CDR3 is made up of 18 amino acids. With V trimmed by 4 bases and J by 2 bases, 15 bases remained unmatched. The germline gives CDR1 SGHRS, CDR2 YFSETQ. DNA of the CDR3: TGCGCCAGCAGCACGGGACAGGTCCTTAAAGACGACACAGATACGCAGTATTTT. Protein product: CASSTGQVLKDDTDTQYF.